This T cell receptor beta chain stems from a study of graft-versus-host responses after intestinal transplantation (dated by TCRdb to the early 2020s). As for the study more broadly: Recipients received multivisceral, liver-intestinal, or isolated intestinal transplants. Rather than being sequenced by the commercial service, samples from a few later patients were sequenced in-house on an Illumina MiSeq and processed with MiXCR. After intestinal transplantation, graft-versus-host and host-versus-graft alloreactive T cell clones in the graft, circulation and bone marrow were tracked using bulk TCR-beta CDR3 sequencing. Every recipient was given anti-thymocyte globulin induction, followed by 2 to 4 years of maintenance tacrolimus and steroids. Donor T cell macrochimerism was defined as a peak of at least 4% donor T cells among recipient peripheral blood mononuclear cells. Alloreactive clones were identified by sequencing pre-transplant mixed lymphocyte reaction products and comparing them with unstimulated pre-transplant donor and recipient T cells. The cohort enrolled 20 to 30 intestinal transplant recipients including one retransplant, and 3 patients lacking pretransplant specimens were excluded. Summary of the overall study and its limitations: Early after transplant, peak levels of circulating GvH clones were found to be associated with declines in HvG clones. In the allografts of patients with donor T cell macrochimerism, GvH to HvG T cell clonal ratios were high. Conclusions were limited by the relatively low number and heterogeneity of intestinal transplant patients. GvH clones were detected in recipient bone marrow, and some of these GvH clones were observed earlier in ileal mucosa or blood, consistent with an intestinal mucosal origin.

Libraries were prepared through the immunoSEQ multiplex PCR assay. For most patients, genomic DNA was isolated using the Qiagen DNeasy Blood and Tissue Kit and was shipped frozen to Adaptive Biotechnologies for TCR sequencing. For most patients, high-throughput TCR-beta CDR3 sequencing of genomic DNA was performed by Adaptive Biotechnologies. Per the authors' processing: Adaptive's ImmunoSEQ software supplied the TCR sequencing data for 18 patients, while MiXCR and VDJtools were used to process a few other patients. CD4 versus CD8 sorting errors were corrected by removing sequences found in both subsets at a frequency ratio below 5:1. Because the origin of CDR3 nucleotide sequences shared between donor and recipient could not be assigned, those sequences were removed. To be classed as alloreactive, a clone needed at least 2-fold expansion over unstimulated cells and a minimum CFSE-low frequency of 0.002% (template counts) or 0.001% (read counts). A clone was considered mappable if detected in the sequenced pre-transplant spleen, lymph node, or MLR CFSE-low populations of the donor or recipient. The cumulative frequency of alloreactive clones was calculated as a percentage of all sequences, weighted by copy number. TCRdb re-hosts the immuneACCESS table, in-frame sequences only. Its copies lack some clones; in the studies checked, an unresolved V gene accounts for under half of them, and the cause for the rest is not known. That table is the source of V, J and clone size, and D and trimming were worked out from the DNA. The sample has about 59,000 clones on record, 90% to 95% of them singletons. About 0.4% of the sample comes from the top ten.

Trimming removed 6 bases from V and 3 bases from J, leaving 12 bases between the germline ends. From the germline V gene, CDR1 is MDHEN and CDR2 is SYDVKM. Spanning cysteine to phenylalanine, the CDR3 consists of 13 amino acids. The entry retains the CDR3 DNA only, 39 bases that are in frame from base 1. Notes on this clone: What this receptor recognizes is not known. The record has no base qualities; no much larger clone is one base away.

The sample's time point label, in plain terms: cells obtained before transplantation from donor or recipient. CD3+CD4+ and CD3+CD8+ populations were FACS-sorted from unstimulated pre-transplant donor and recipient cells taken from spleen or lymph nodes. Specimen: unstimulated CD4+ T cells sorted from spleen or lymph node cells, collected before transplant. The rearrangement joined TRBV28 to TRBJ2-7, with no reliable assignment of the D segment. The sequence came from a human donor who was the organ donor for an intestinal transplant. CDR3 loop: CASRTPGLYEQYF. The nucleotides are TGTGCCAGCAGGACTCCGGGTCTCTACGAGCAGTACTTC.